This TCR beta chain derives from a study of memory CD4+ T cells and cytomegalovirus serostatus. The data were produced by immunoSEQ multiplex PCR, yet TCRdb's version contains in-frame clones alone and is incomplete. The table lists over 35,000 clones, around 84% of them singletons, with roughly 0.8% in the top ten. Single viable CD3+CD4+CD8-CD45RO+ cells were sorted as the memory CD4+ T cells. The V gene end was trimmed by 6 bases and the J gene end by 5 bases; junction bases not matched to a gene: 9. The CDR3 is 15 amino acids. Germline CDR1 reads MNHEY; CDR2 reads SVGAGI. The rearrangement joins TRBV6-5 to TRBJ1-3; TRBD1 aligns across 8 bases. The sequence was obtained from an adult in good health and CMV-seronegative. Source material: memory CD4+ T cells from blood. The CDR3, as DNA: TGTGCCAGCAGAGGGACAGGTGGTAGGCGAAACACCATATATTTT. Protein: CASRGTGGRRNTIYF.